This T cell receptor beta chain was recorded in a study of blood T cell repertoires in COVID-19. About the study: The United States, Italy and Spain provided the acute and convalescent COVID-19 samples. T cells, B-cell-depleted T cells, or PBMCs provided the cDNA or gDNA that served as material.

Germline loops: CDR1 SNHLY, CDR2 FYNNEI. This CDR3 is 18 amino acids long. V was clipped by 6 bases and J by 0 bases, with 21 bases between them. The authors' processing: By means of reference gene primer amplification, nucleated cell counts were estimated. Generated by immunoSEQ multiplex PCR, the TCRdb table keeps only in-frame clones and is missing some. That table supplies the V and J calls and clone size; D and trimming were determined from the DNA. The sample contains about 160,000 clones, 80% to 90% of which appear only once. This clone occurred once. The sequence came from a woman in her seventies with acute or convalescent COVID-19. The material sequenced was peripheral blood. The V and J genes are TRBV2 and TRBJ1-5, with a tentative D call TRBD1 (5 bases). DNA of the CDR3: TGTGCCAGCAGGATAGGGGCAGCTACTGCTTATAGCAATCAGCCCCAGCATTTT. It codes for CASRIGAATAYSNQPQHF.